This passage covers 5 T cell receptor beta chains from one sample sequenced in a study of cytomegalovirus exposure and HLA in healthy donors. Primers: 60 Vbeta forward and 13 Jbeta reverse. Assay used: immunoSEQ multiplex PCR; TCRdb lists only in-frame clones, some missing. The sample records 200,000 to 250,000 clones, 76% being singletons. Sequencing was performed on PBMCs. The receptors here all came from a man in his late teens or twenties in good health and CMV-seronegative.

This chain connects TRBV19 to TRBJ2-6; a possible D gene is TRBD1 (5 bases). Per germline, CDR1 LNHDA and CDR2 SQIVND (reference sequence). V dropped 6 bases and J dropped 0 bases, with 6 bases sitting between them. The CDR3 length is 14 residues. The CDR3 coding sequence is TGTGCCAGTAGGCAGGGCTCTGGGGCCAACGTCCTGACTTTC. Its translation is CASRQGSGANVLTF.

The gene calls are TRBV5-5 and TRBJ2-5, with TRBD2 identical over 12 bases. V trimming: 3 bases; J trimming: 1 base; junction bases outside the gene matches: 4. Looked up from germline, CDR1 is SGHKS and CDR2 is YYEKEE (reference sequence). The CDR3 covers 16 residues. CDR3 sequence reads: CASSSGLAGSQETQYF. The CDR3 DNA is TGTGCCAGCAGCTCGGGACTAGCGGGCAGCCAAGAGACCCAGTACTTC.

The CDR3: CAWTGRNPYGYTF. The CDR3 nucleotides read TGTGCCTGGACTGGGAGGAACCCCTATGGCTACACCTTC. The chain recombines TRBV30 with TRBJ1-2, with D uncertain. This CDR3 contains 13 residues. V was shortened by 4 bases and J by 4 bases, with 13 bases between the two germline ends. Germline-derived CDR1 and CDR2 are GTSNPN and SVGIG (reference sequence).

This chain links TRBV7-6 with TRBJ2-7; no clear D gene. The CDR3 is made up of 12 amino acids. Germline loops: CDR1 SGHVS, CDR2 FNYEAQ. Trimming cost V 0 bases and J 12 bases, with 12 bases left between them. CDR3 bases: TGTGCCAGCAGCTTAGCGGGCGTTCGGCGGTACTTC. It is translated as CASSLAGVRRYF.

The CDR3 reads CASSESSAETQYF. CDR3 DNA sequence: TGCGCCAGCAGTGAGTCTAGTGCTGAGACCCAGTACTTC. V gene TRBV10-2 combines with J gene TRBJ2-5, with D hard to call. Germline CDR1 WSHSY, CDR2 SAAADI. The V gene lost 0 bases and the J gene lost 5 bases, with 7 bases spanning the gap. The CDR3 is 13 residues long.